This T cell receptor beta chain was observed in a study of beta chain features in type 1 diabetes. For the study at large: Healthy donors and patients had similar age, gender and cell yields.

Germline lookup yields CDR1 GTSNPN and CDR2 SVGIG (reference sequence). The CDR3 is 13 residues long. V gave up 0 bases and J gave up 6 bases, with 9 bases separating them. Sequencing targeted expressed TCRB transcripts, as all isolated RNA had been reverse transcribed. Only in-frame clones appear in the TCRdb table, and some are missing; sequencing was by immunoSEQ multiplex PCR. The table lists hundreds of thousands of clones, approximately 10% of them singletons. As regards this clone: Its antigen is not identified.

General study results and limits: Sampled from patients, naive, central memory and Treg TCRB repertoires appeared more similar than those sampled from healthy donors.

This clonotype was sampled from a young woman in good health. The genes are TRBV30 and TRBJ2-1, with D possibly being TRBD1 (5 bases). The source material was naive CD4+ T cells from blood. This CDR3 reads CAWSVWGANEQFF. The DNA for the CDR3 is TGTGCCTGGAGTGTTTGGGGCGCCAATGAGCAGTTCTTC.